The clone carrying this T cell receptor (beta chain) was observed a few times. TCRdb re-analysed the RACE reads in MiXCR, keeping a single row per CDR3 protein. This sample has 350,000 to 400,000 distinct CDR3 sequences; 5.1% occur once, and the top ten carry 2.5% to 3%. The sample belongs to a study of human T cells and chemical hapten exposure. Time point here: pre-sensitization, week 0. Sample treatment: therapeutic diphenylcyclopropenone sensitization with weekly scalp DPC. The CDR3 has 14 amino acids. The junction had 0 bases not matched to a gene; V was cut back by 2 bases and J by 2 bases. CDR1 is SGDLS and CDR2 is YYNGEE in the germline V gene.

The specimen comprised whole blood, sampled in connection with sensitization to the hapten diphenylcyclopropenone (DPC). This TCR came from a woman aged 50 to 65 with alopecia areata. Some clones in this sample may be carry-over from other donors' samples. The V call is TRBV9, the J call TRBJ1-4, with TRBD1 identical over 7 bases. CDR3 sequence reads: CASSVTGTNEKLFF. As DNA, the CDR3 is TGTGCCAGCAGCGTGACAGGGACTAATGAAAAACTGTTTTTT.